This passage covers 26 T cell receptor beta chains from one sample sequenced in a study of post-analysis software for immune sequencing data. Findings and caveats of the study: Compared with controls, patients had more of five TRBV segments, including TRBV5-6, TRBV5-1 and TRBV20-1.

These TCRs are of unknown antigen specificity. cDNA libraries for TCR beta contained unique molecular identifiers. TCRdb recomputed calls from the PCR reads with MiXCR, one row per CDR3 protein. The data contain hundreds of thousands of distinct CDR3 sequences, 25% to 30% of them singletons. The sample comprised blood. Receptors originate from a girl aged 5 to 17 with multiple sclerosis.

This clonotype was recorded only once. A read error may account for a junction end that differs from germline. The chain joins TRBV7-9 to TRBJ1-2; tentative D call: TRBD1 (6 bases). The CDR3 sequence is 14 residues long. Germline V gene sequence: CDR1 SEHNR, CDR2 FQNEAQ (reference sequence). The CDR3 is CVSSWDLGAGGYTF. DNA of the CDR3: TGTGTCAGCAGCTGGGATTTGGGGGCCGGTGGCTACACCTTC.

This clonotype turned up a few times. The CDR3 DNA reads as TGTGCCAGCAGCTTACCGGGACTAGACATCACAGATACGCAGTATTTT. The encoded protein is CASSLPGLDITDTQYF. The genes are TRBV7-9 and TRBJ2-3; 8 bases fit TRBD2. V was pared by 2 bases and J by 2 bases, with 6 bases of the junction left unmatched. Germline-derived CDR1 and CDR2 are SEHNR and FQNEAQ (reference sequence). This CDR3 contains 16 residues.

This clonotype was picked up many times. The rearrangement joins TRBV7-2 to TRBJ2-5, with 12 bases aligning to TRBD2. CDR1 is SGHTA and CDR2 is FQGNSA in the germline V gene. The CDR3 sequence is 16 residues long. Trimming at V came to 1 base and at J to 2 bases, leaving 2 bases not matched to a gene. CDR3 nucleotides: TGTGCCAGCAGCTTAGGACTAGCGGGGGCGCAAGAGACCCAGTACTTC. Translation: CASSLGLAGAQETQYF.

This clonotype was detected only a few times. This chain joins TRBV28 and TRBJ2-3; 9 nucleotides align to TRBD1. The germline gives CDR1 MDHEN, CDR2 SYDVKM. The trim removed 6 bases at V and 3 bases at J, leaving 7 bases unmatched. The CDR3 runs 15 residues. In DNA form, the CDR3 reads TGTGCCAGCAGCCGGGACAGGGTCACGACAGATACGCAGTATTTT. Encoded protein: CASSRDRVTTDTQYF.

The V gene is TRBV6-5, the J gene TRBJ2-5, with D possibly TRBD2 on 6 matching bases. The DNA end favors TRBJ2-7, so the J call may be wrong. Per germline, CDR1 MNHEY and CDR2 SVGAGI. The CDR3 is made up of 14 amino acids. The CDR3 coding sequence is TGTGCCAGCAGTGCGCAGGGAGGATTCTACGAGCAGTACTTC. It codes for CASSAQGGFYEQYF.

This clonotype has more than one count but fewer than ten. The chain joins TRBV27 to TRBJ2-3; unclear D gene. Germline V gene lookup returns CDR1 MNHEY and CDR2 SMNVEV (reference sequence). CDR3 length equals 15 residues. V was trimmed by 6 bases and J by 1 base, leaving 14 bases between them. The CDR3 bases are TGTGCCAGCAGCACTCAGGCAGAAGGCACAGATACGCAGTATTTT. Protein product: CASSTQAEGTDTQYF.

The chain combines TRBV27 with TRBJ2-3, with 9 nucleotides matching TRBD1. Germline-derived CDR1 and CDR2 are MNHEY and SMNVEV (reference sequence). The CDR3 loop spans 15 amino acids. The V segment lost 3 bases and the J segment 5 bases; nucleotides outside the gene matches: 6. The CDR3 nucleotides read TGTGCCAGCAGTTTCCCAGCGGGACAGGGAGATACGCAGTATTTT. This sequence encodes CASSFPAGQGDTQYF.

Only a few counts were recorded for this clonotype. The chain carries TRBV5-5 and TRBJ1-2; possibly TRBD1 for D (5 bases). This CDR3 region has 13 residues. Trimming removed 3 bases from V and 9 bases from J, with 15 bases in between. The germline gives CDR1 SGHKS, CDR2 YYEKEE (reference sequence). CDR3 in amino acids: CASSYSGTASYTF. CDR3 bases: TGTGCCAGCAGCTACTCCGGGACGGCCAGCTACACCTTC.

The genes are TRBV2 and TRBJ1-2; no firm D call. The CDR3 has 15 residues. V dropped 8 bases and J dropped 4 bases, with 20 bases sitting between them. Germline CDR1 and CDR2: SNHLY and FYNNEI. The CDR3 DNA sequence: TGTGCCAGCCAACCTGGTGGGGTAGCTGGCTATGGCTACACCTTC. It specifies CASQPGGVAGYGYTF.

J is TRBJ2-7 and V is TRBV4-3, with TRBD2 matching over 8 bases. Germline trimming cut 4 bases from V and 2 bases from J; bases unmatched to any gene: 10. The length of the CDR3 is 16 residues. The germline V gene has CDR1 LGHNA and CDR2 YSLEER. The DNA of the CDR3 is TGCGCCAGCAGCCGGGGGGTAGCGGGATCTGCCTACGAGCAGTACTTC. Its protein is CASSRGVAGSAYEQYF.

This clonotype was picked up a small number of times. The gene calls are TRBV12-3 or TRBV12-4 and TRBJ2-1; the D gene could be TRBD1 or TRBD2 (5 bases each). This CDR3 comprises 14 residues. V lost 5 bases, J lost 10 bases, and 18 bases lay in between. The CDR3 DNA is TGTGCCAGCAGTCCCGGGGACCGGGGCTCGGAGCAGTTCTTC. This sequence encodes CASSPGDRGSEQFF.

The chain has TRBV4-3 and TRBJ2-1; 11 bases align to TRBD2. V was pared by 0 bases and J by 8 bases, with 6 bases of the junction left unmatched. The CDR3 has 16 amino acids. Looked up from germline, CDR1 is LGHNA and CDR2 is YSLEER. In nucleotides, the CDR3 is TGCGCCAGCAGCCAAGAAGTAGCGGGAGGGCTGGATGAGCAGTTCTTC. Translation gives CASSQEVAGGLDEQFF.

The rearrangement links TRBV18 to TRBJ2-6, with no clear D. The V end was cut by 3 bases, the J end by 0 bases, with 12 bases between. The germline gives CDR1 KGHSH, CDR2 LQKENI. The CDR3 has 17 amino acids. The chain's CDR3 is CASSPEFVTSGANVLTF. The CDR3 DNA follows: TGTGCCAGCTCACCGGAGTTTGTTACCTCTGGGGCCAACGTCCTGACTTTC.

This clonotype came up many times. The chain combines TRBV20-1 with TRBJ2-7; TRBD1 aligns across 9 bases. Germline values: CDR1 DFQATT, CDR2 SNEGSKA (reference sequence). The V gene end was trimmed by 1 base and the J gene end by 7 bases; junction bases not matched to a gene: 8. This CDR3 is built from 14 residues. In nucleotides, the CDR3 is TGCAGTGCTAGAGTTGGGGGACAGGGCAGGGAGCAGTACTTC. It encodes CSARVGGQGREQYF.

The CDR3: CASSTPGVADNEQFF. CDR3 nucleotides: TGTGCCAGCAGCACGCCGGGTGTAGCGGACAATGAGCAGTTCTTC. V gene TRBV7-9 combines with J gene TRBJ2-1; TRBD2 might be the D (6 bases). Deletions cut 5 bases from V and 5 bases from J, with 16 bases between. This CDR3 has 15 amino acids. CDR1 and CDR2 (germline): SEHNR, FQNEAQ (reference sequence).

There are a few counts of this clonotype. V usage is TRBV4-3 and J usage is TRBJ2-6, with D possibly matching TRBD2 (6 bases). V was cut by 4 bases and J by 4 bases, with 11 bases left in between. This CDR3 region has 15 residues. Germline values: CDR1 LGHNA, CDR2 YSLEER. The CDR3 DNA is TGCGCCAGCAGCCTGGGGGAGGTGGGGGCCAACGTCCTGACTTTC. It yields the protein CASSLGEVGANVLTF.

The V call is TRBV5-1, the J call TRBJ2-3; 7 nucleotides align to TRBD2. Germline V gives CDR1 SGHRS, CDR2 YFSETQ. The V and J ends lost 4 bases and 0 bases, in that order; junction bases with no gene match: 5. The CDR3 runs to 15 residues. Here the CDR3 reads CASSRGEPSTDTQYF. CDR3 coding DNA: TGCGCCAGCAGCCGGGGGGAGCCAAGCACAGATACGCAGTATTTT. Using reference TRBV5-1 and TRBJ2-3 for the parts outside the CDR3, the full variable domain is KAGVTQTPRYLIKTRGQQVTLSCSPISGHRSVSWYQQTPGQGLQFLFEYFSETQRNKGNFPGRFSGRQFSNSRSEMNVSTLELGDSALYLCASSRGEPSTDTQYFGPGTRLTVL.

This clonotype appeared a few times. The CDR3 here is CSARVGQGTDTQYF. In DNA, the CDR3 is TGCAGTGCTAGAGTGGGACAGGGCACAGATACGCAGTATTTT. The V and J genes are TRBV20-1 and TRBJ2-3; 8 bases agree with TRBD1. The CDR3 consists of 14 residues. After removal of 1 base from V and 1 base from J, the junction contained 1 base not matched to a gene. Germline CDR1 and CDR2: DFQATT and SNEGSKA (reference sequence).

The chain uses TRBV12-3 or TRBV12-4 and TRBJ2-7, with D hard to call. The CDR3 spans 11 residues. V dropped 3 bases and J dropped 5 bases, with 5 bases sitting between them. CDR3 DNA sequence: TGTGCCAGCAGTTTCGCCCACGAGCAGTACTTC. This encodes CASSFAHEQYF.

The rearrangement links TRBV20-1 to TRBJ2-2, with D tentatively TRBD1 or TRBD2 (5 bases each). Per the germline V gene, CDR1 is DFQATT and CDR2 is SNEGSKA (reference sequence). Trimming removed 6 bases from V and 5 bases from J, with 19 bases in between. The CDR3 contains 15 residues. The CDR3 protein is CSAPGRGTETGELFF. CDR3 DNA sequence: TGCAGTGCCCCGGGGCGTGGCACAGAAACCGGGGAGCTGTTTTTT.

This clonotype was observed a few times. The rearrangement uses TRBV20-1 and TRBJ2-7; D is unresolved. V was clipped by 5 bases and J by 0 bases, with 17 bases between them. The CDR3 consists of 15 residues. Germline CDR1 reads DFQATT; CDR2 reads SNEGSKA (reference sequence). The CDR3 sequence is CSADPRAASSYEQYF. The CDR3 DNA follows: TGCAGTGCTGATCCCCGGGCAGCAAGCTCCTACGAGCAGTACTTC.

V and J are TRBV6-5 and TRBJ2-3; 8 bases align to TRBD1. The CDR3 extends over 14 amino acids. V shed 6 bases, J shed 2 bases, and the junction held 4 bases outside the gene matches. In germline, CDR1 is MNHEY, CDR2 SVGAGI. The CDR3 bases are TGTGCCAGCAGCAGGACAGGGTTCACAGATACGCAGTATTTT. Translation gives CASSRTGFTDTQYF.

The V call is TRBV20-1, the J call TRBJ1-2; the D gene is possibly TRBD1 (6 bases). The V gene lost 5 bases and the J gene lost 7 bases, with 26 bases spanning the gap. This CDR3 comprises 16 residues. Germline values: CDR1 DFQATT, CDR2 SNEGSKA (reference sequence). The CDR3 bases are TGCAGTGCTCCTCGTCCAGGGACAATAAGAGGGGGTGGCTACACCTTC. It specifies CSAPRPGTIRGGGYTF.

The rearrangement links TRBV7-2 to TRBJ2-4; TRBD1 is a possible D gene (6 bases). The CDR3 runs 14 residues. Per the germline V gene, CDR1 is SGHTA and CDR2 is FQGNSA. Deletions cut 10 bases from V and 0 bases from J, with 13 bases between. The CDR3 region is CATGQTLAKNIQYF. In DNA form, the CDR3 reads TGTGCCACCGGACAGACTTTAGCCAAAAACATTCAGTACTTC.

The CDR3 is CASPEDTQYF. Written as DNA, the CDR3 is TGTGCCAGCCCGGAGGATACGCAGTATTTT. The J gene is TRBJ2-3, the V gene TRBV2; no clear D. Germline CDR1 is SNHLY and CDR2 is FYNNEI. Trimming left V 8 bases short and J 6 bases short, with 6 bases between. CDR3 length: 10 amino acids.

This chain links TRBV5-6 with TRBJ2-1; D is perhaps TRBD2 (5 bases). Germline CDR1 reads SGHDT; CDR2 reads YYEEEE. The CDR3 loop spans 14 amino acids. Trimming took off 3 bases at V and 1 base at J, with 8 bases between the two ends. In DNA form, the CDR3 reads TGTGCCAGCAGCTCTCGGAGGTCCTACAATGAGCAGTTCTTC. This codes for CASSSRRSYNEQFF.